The TCR beta chain under discussion was sequenced for a study of blood T cell repertoires in COVID-19. About the study: Whether acute or convalescent, the COVID-19 samples came from the United States, Italy and Spain. Sample material is recorded as cDNA or gDNA derived from T cells, B-cell-depleted T cells, or PBMCs.

Original methodology: Amplifying reference gene primers gave estimates of nucleated cell counts. Libraries were prepared by immunoSEQ multiplex PCR; TCRdb keeps only in-frame clonotypes and omits some of them. That table furnishes V, J and clone size, whereas the DNA furnished D and trimming. Found here are 100,000 to 120,000 clones, approximately 79% of them singletons; the top ten hold 16%. Trimming took 1 base from V and 6 from J; bases not matched to a gene: 9. The CDR3 runs 16 residues. The germline CDR1 and CDR2 sequences are MGHRA and YSYEKL. The V call is TRBV4-1, the J call TRBJ2-1; 7 positions match TRBD2. This TCR was sampled from a woman aged 80 or over with active or convalescent COVID-19. Sequenced sample: peripheral blood. The CDR3 protein is CASSQGWLAEPNEQFF. In nucleotides, the CDR3 is TGCGCCAGCAGCCAAGGTTGGCTAGCGGAGCCCAATGAGCAGTTCTTC.